This T cell receptor (beta chain) was identified during a study of Ad26.COV2.S vaccination and SARS-CoV-2 variants. Germline lookup yields CDR1 GTSNPN and CDR2 SVGIG (reference sequence). Trimming removed 4 bases from V and 1 base from J, with 10 bases in between. This CDR3 is 13 amino acids long. The repertoire was sequenced with immunoSEQ multiplex PCR; TCRdb's copy has only in-frame clones and lacks some. There are hundreds of thousands of clones in the sample; around 89% occur only once, and around 1.5% lies in the top ten. The treatment was: some 20 received Ad26.COV2.S at low or high dose, single or two shots; about five received placebo; per-sample allocation not given. Day 63 following the first vaccine or placebo injection was when the samples were taken. An 18-55-year-old adult in Boston served as donor.

The sample was peripheral blood, taken in a trial of Ad26.COV2.S vaccine versus placebo. This TCR derives from a person between 18 and 60 years old who received the Ad26.COV2.S COVID-19 vaccine or a placebo. The genes are TRBV30 and TRBJ1-1; maybe TRBD1 (6 bases). The CDR3 region is CAWKMGANTEAFF. DNA of the CDR3: TGTGCCTGGAAAATGGGGGCGAACACTGAAGCTTTCTTT.